This TCR beta chain is drawn from a study of T cell responses to AZD1222 COVID-19 vaccine. Study background: Second-dose intervals near 4 or 12 weeks were combined. Study-wide findings and caveats: Spike was spanned by vaccine-associated CD4 TCRs, with dominance at 160-218 and 743-854. Females made up more of the donors, who were largely white British, and clonal diversity may have come out too low. Baseline seropositivity occurred in only 5 or 6 AZD1222 recipients.

Germline values: CDR1 ENHRY, CDR2 SYGVKD. V lost 6 bases and J 2 bases, leaving 13 bases between the germline ends. The CDR3 has 14 amino acids. Here immunoSEQ multiplex PCR was the method, and the copy in TCRdb shows in-frame clones only, minus some. The table lists approximately 60,000 clones, about 86% of them singletons. A word on this clone: Its matching antigen is unknown.

The TCR was taken from an adult in good health. The chain couples TRBV10-3 to TRBJ1-1; perhaps TRBD1 as D (5 bases). The starting material was peripheral blood, obtained on day 0 of AZD1222 vaccination. For the CDR3, the DNA is TGTGCCATCAGGGGGCAGAAGTCAAACACTGAAGCTTTCTTT. Amino acids: CAIRGQKSNTEAFF.